The clone carrying this T cell receptor beta chain showed up just a few times. One end of the junction fails to match germline, which may point to a read error. The repertoire was sequenced with immunoSEQ multiplex PCR; TCRdb's copy has only in-frame clones and lacks some. The sample shows roughly 340,000 clones, around 89% of them seen only once. Germline CDR1 reads MNHEY; CDR2 reads SMNVEV (reference sequence). CDR3 length: 14 residues. These data belong to a study of blood T cell repertoires in COVID-19. Sequenced sample: peripheral blood. The source is a woman in her 30s with COVID-19, enrolled during active disease. This sequence joins TRBV27 and TRBJ1-5; no clear D gene. The CDR3 spells CASSPTSSHQPQHF. CDR3 coding DNA: TGTGCCAGCAGTCCAACCAGTAGCCATCAGCCCCAGCATTTT.